Listed below are T cell receptor beta chains from one sample, sequenced in a study of control samples from healthy donors and cancer patients. Method: immunoSEQ multiplex PCR; TCRdb's copy keeps in-frame clones and lacks some. The profile shows about 170,000 clones, around 91% of them singletons. The sample consisted of blood. The source is a woman aged 30 to 39 in good health. Each CDR3 is given with its conserved first and last residue. The D gene is left open where the match is weak. Clone size is not always given. Where it is, it says once, few, many or a class for expanded clones.

clone_size,v_call,j_call,d_call,cdr3_length,cdr3_nt,cdr3_aa
once,TRBV14,TRBJ1-3,.,14,TGTGCCAGCAGCAGAAAGGGGGGAGGAAACACCATATATTTT,CASSRKGGGNTIYF
.,TRBV27,TRBJ1-6,TRBD1,14,TGTGCCAGCAGCCGGGACAGGGGTTATTCACCCCTCCACTTT,CASSRDRGYSPLHF
.,TRBV7-3,TRBJ2-2,TRBD1,14,TGTGCCAGCAGCTCGGACAGGGGGGCCGGGGAGCTGTTTTTT,CASSSDRGAGELFF
.,TRBV11-1,TRBJ1-2,TRBD1,13,TGTGCCAGCAGCCTACAGGGGGGCTATGGCTACACCTTC,CASSLQGGYGYTF
.,TRBV6-1,TRBJ1-3,.,13,TGTGCCAGCAGTGAAGAGTCTGGAAACACCATATATTTT,CASSEESGNTIYF
few,TRBV19,TRBJ2-7,TRBD2,15,TGTGCCAGTAGGGAACATAGCGGGAGGGCCTTGGAGCAGTACTTC,CASREHSGRALEQYF
.,TRBV30,TRBJ1-2,.,13,TGTGCCTGGAGTGTACTGGTCTTAGGTGGCTACACCTTC,CAWSVLVLGGYTF
.,TRBV10-3,TRBJ2-3,.,13,TGTGCCATCAAAACGGGGGCCACAGATACGCAGTATTTT,CAIKTGATDTQYF
.,TRBV7-8,TRBJ2-7,.,14,TGTGCCAGCAGCTTAGGTGCACAAATCTACGAGCAGTACTTC,CASSLGAQIYEQYF
.,TRBV12-3/TRBV12-4,TRBJ2-7,TRBD1,13,TGTGCCAGCAGTTTGGCAGGGGGCTACGAGCAGTACTTC,CASSLAGGYEQYF
.,TRBV27,TRBJ2-7,TRBD2,15,TGTGCCAGCAGTGGCTTGAGCGGGGGCTCCTACGAGCAGTACTTC,CASSGLSGGSYEQYF
once,TRBV5-1,TRBJ1-2,.,16,TGCGCCAGCAGCACCGGACACGCGCCCCCTAACTATGGCTACACCTTC,CASSTGHAPPNYGYTF
.,TRBV6-1,TRBJ1-2,.,14,TGTGCCAGCAGTGAAGTGGGTCAGGGAGGAGGCTACACCTTC,CASSEVGQGGGYTF
.,TRBV9,TRBJ1-2,TRBD1,13,TGTGCCAGCAGCATGACAGGGGGCTATGGCTACACCTTC,CASSMTGGYGYTF
.,TRBV27,TRBJ1-2,TRBD1,15,TGTGCCAGCAGTGCGACCGGGACAGGGAACTATGGCTACACCTTC,CASSATGTGNYGYTF
.,TRBV28,TRBJ2-1,TRBD1,13,TGTGCCAGCCCCCGACAGGGGGGTAATGAGCAGTTCTTC,CASPRQGGNEQFF
.,TRBV6-1,TRBJ1-6,.,14,TGTGCCAGCAGTGAAGTAACCTATAATTCACCCCTCCACTTT,CASSEVTYNSPLHF
.,TRBV12-3/TRBV12-4,TRBJ2-7,.,13,TGTGCCAGCAGTCTCAATAGGGTACTCGAGCAGTACTTC,CASSLNRVLEQYF
.,TRBV27,TRBJ2-3,TRBD2,15,TGTGCCAGCAGAACCCCGGGACTAGCGTCAGATACGCAGTATTTT,CASRTPGLASDTQYF
.,TRBV12-3/TRBV12-4,TRBJ2-7,.,11,TGTGCCAGCAGTGGGGACACCGAGCAGTACTTC,CASSGDTEQYF
.,TRBV7-6,TRBJ2-3,.,16,TGTGCCAGCAGCTTAGTAGGCGGGACTTCCACAGATACGCAGTATTTT,CASSLVGGTSTDTQYF
few,TRBV6-6,TRBJ1-4,TRBD1,15,TGTGCCAGCAGGCGACAGGGGGGAACTAATGAAAAACTGTTTTTT,CASRRQGGTNEKLFF
.,TRBV27,TRBJ1-5,.,13,TGTGCCAGCAGTTTAGGGCAGGAGGGGCCCCAGCATTTT,CASSLGQEGPQHF
.,TRBV7-2,TRBJ2-3,TRBD2,13,TGTGCCAGCTCTAGCGGGGGCACAGATACGCAGTATTTT,CASSSGGTDTQYF
.,TRBV19,TRBJ1-5,.,13,TGTGCCAGTAGTATAGTTCGAGCCCAGCCCCAGCATTTT,CASSIVRAQPQHF
.,TRBV2,TRBJ2-7,TRBD2,13,TGTGCCAGTACTTACGCGGGAGCTAGCGAGCGGTACTTC,CASTYAGASERYF
.,TRBV5-6,TRBJ2-1,.,15,TGTGCCAGCAGCTTGGTGGACAGTTCCTACAATGAGCAGTTCTTC,CASSLVDSSYNEQFF
.,TRBV28,TRBJ2-5,TRBD2,12,TGTGCCAGCCTAGCGGGAAGAGAGACCCAGTACTTC,CASLAGRETQYF
.,TRBV27,TRBJ1-6,TRBD1,17,TGTGCCAGCAGTTTATGGTCCGGGACAGGGGGACGGTCACCCCTCCACTTT,CASSLWSGTGGRSPLHF
.,TRBV12-3/TRBV12-4,TRBJ1-1,.,13,TGTGCCAGCAGTTTTATATTGAACACTGAAGCTTTCTTT,CASSFILNTEAFF
.,TRBV29-1,TRBJ1-1,.,13,TGCAGCGTTGAGCGGCAGTTGAACACTGAAGCTTTCTTT,CSVERQLNTEAFF
.,TRBV28,TRBJ2-1,TRBD2,14,TGTGCCAGCAGTTTGGGACTAGCTGTTAATGAGCAGTTCTTC,CASSLGLAVNEQFF
.,TRBV2,TRBJ2-7,TRBD2,16,TGTGCCAGCAGTGAAGCGCTAGCGGGGGCAACCTACGAGCAGTACTTC,CASSEALAGATYEQYF
.,TRBV4-1,TRBJ1-1,.,14,TGCGCCAGCAGCCAAGGCCCGGGGAACACTGAAGCTTTCTTT,CASSQGPGNTEAFF
.,TRBV6-5,TRBJ2-1,.,15,TGTGCCAGCAGTTACTCCCACGACAGTAACAATGAGCAGTTCTTC,CASSYSHDSNNEQFF
.,TRBV5-1,TRBJ2-7,TRBD1,16,TGCGCCAGCAGCTTGGGGGGACAGGTGATCTCCTACGAGCAGTACTTC,CASSLGGQVISYEQYF
.,TRBV7-9,TRBJ2-3,TRBD2,16,TGTGCCAGCAGCTTAGTTAGCGGGGGGACCACAGATACGCAGTATTTT,CASSLVSGGTTDTQYF
once,TRBV13,TRBJ1-2,.,13,TGTGCCAGCAGTCGCAGGGATAACTATGGCTACACCTTC,CASSRRDNYGYTF
.,TRBV10-1,TRBJ2-7,TRBD1,15,TGCGCCAGCAGTCCGACAGGGGCCAAAGCCTACGAGCAGTACTTC,CASSPTGAKAYEQYF
.,TRBV5-1,TRBJ1-1,TRBD1,14,TGCGCCAGCAGCACGGACAGGGTGAACACTGAAGCTTTCTTT,CASSTDRVNTEAFF
.,TRBV6-5,TRBJ1-1,.,13,TGTGCCAGCAGCGCAGGGCCGAACACTGAAGCTTTCTTT,CASSAGPNTEAFF
.,TRBV6-6,TRBJ2-3,TRBD2,16,TGTGCCAGCAGTTACTGGCGGGGGGCCTTCACAGATACGCAGTATTTT,CASSYWRGAFTDTQYF
.,TRBV6-6,TRBJ1-6,TRBD1,14,TGTGCCAGCAGCTCCGGGACAGGGGATTCACCCCTCCACTTT,CASSSGTGDSPLHF
.,TRBV4-1,TRBJ1-1,TRBD1,17,TGCGCCAGCAGCCAAGTCCCGGGACAGGGTTTGAACACTGAAGCTTTCTTT,CASSQVPGQGLNTEAFF
.,TRBV5-6,TRBJ2-1,.,14,TGTGCCAGCAGCTCCCTCAGGGGTTCCAATGAGCAGTTCTTC,CASSSLRGSNEQFF